Following are 25 T cell receptor beta chains from one sample sequenced in a study of cytomegalovirus exposure and HLA in healthy donors. The PCR employed 60 Vbeta primers together with 13 Jbeta primers. This table comes from immunoSEQ multiplex PCR, and its TCRdb copy is limited to in-frame clones, with some not included. In the table there are some 77,000 clones, about 80% of which are singletons. The sample was PBMCs. Every receptor here comes from a woman aged 50 to 60 in good health and CMV-seropositive.

The chain uses TRBV6-1 and TRBJ2-1, with 9 bases fitting TRBD1. This CDR3 comprises 15 residues. The V gene's germline CDR1 is MNHNS and CDR2 SASEGT. V lost 3 bases to trimming and J lost 4 bases; unmatched junction nucleotides: 4. The CDR3 sequence is CASSEPGQGYNEQFF. CDR3 DNA sequence: TGTGCCAGCAGTGAGCCGGGACAGGGATACAATGAGCAGTTCTTC.

This clone has a handful of counts. The rearrangement joins TRBV6-5 to TRBJ2-3; tentatively, D is TRBD2 (6 bases). Trimming shortened V by 2 bases and J by 0 bases, and 12 bases separated the two germline ends. Germline assignment: CDR1 MNHEY and CDR2 SVGAGI. This CDR3 comprises 16 residues. The CDR3, as DNA: TGTGCCAGCAGTTACGGGAGGAGCCCTAGCACAGATACGCAGTATTTT. It yields the protein CASSYGRSPSTDTQYF.

The chain recombines TRBV7-2 with TRBJ1-5, with a tentative D call TRBD1 (5 bases). From germline, CDR1 is SGHTA and CDR2 FQGNSA. The CDR3 covers 15 residues. The V gene lost 4 bases and the J gene lost 4 bases, with 14 bases spanning the gap. CDR3 amino acids: CASSYSWGRNQPQHF. DNA of the CDR3: TGTGCCAGCAGCTATTCATGGGGCCGAAATCAGCCCCAGCATTTT.

This sequence joins TRBV19 and TRBJ2-1, with 9 positions matching TRBD2. Trimming at V came to 6 bases and at J to 7 bases, leaving 4 bases not matched to a gene. Looked up from germline, CDR1 is LNHDA and CDR2 is SQIVND (reference sequence). The CDR3 spans 13 residues. The CDR3 sequence: CASSGTSWNEQFF. CDR3 sequence (DNA): TGTGCCAGTAGCGGGACTAGCTGGAATGAGCAGTTCTTC. Full variable domain (missing parts from reference TRBV19 and TRBJ2-1): DGGITQSPKYLFRKEGQNVTLSCEQNLNHDAMYWYRQDPGQGLRLIYYSQIVNDFQKGDIAEGYSVSREKKESFPLTVTSAQKNPTAFYLCASSGTSWNEQFFGPGTRLTVL.

The chain is built from TRBV27 and TRBJ1-2, with TRBD1 matching over 9 bases. In germline, CDR1 is MNHEY, CDR2 SMNVEV (reference sequence). The CDR3 has 15 residues. Trimming at V came to 7 bases and at J to 5 bases, leaving 11 bases not matched to a gene. In DNA form, the CDR3 reads TGTGCCAGCACCCCGGGACAGGGTGTTCGGTATGGCTACACCTTC. This sequence encodes CASTPGQGVRYGYTF.

This clone showed up just a few times. This rearrangement joins TRBV6-1 to TRBJ1-1; 7 positions agree with TRBD1. CDR3 length: 13 amino acids. V was pared by 11 bases and J by 2 bases, with 8 bases of the junction left unmatched. Per the germline V gene, CDR1 is MNHNS and CDR2 is SASEGT. The CDR3, as DNA: TGTGCCGGGACAGTTACATCAAACACTGAAGCTTTCTTT. Its translation is CAGTVTSNTEAFF.

This rearrangement joins TRBV9 to TRBJ1-1; D is undetermined. The V gene lost 0 bases and the J gene lost 6 bases, with 9 bases spanning the gap. The CDR3 covers 13 residues. Germline V gives CDR1 SGDLS, CDR2 YYNGEE. The CDR3 spells CASSVGPAAEAFF. DNA of the CDR3: TGTGCCAGCAGCGTAGGACCGGCGGCTGAAGCTTTCTTT.

The V and J genes are TRBV4-1 and TRBJ2-2; a weak D match, TRBD1 (5 bases). Per the germline V gene, CDR1 is MGHRA and CDR2 is YSYEKL. The CDR3 runs 15 residues. V dropped 3 bases and J dropped 5 bases, with 13 bases sitting between them. For the CDR3, the DNA is TGCGCCAGCAGCCATCTGAGGACAACGACCGGGGAGCTGTTTTTT. Translating gives CASSHLRTTTGELFF.

The V gene is TRBV30, the J gene TRBJ1-1; 9 bases are shared with TRBD1. The CDR3 length is 15 residues. The V gene's germline CDR1 is GTSNPN and CDR2 SVGIG (reference sequence). With 2 bases clipped from V and 6 bases from J, the junction kept 10 bases outside the gene matches. CDR3 in DNA: TGTGCCTGGAGTAGGGGCAACAGGGGGCTCGCTGAAGCTTTCTTT. Protein: CAWSRGNRGLAEAFF.

The V call is TRBV7-9, the J call TRBJ1-1; D gene uncertain. Germline values: CDR1 SEHNR, CDR2 FQNEAQ (reference sequence). The CDR3 is 16 residues long. V lost 2 bases, J lost 1 base, and 14 bases lay in between. The CDR3 reads CASSLFLPVWNTEAFF. The CDR3 DNA reads as TGTGCCAGCAGCTTATTCCTTCCGGTGTGGAACACTGAAGCTTTCTTT.

A remark on this clone: The junction and the germline gene differ at one end; a read error may be behind it. The chain joins TRBV7-7 to TRBJ2-3; TRBD2 agrees at 9 bases. Germline assignment: CDR1 SSHAT and CDR2 FNYEAQ (reference sequence). The length of the CDR3 is 15 residues. In DNA, the CDR3 is TGTGCTAGCAGCTTATCTAGCGGGAACACAGATACGCAGTATTTT. It encodes CASSLSSGNTDTQYF.

V is TRBV6-5 and J is TRBJ2-5; perhaps TRBD1 as D (6 bases). The CDR3 runs 14 residues. Trimming stripped 6 bases from V and 3 bases from J, with 14 bases between. Per the germline V gene, CDR1 is MNHEY and CDR2 is SVGAGI. CDR3 DNA: TGTGCCAGCAGATCTCTACAGGGTGAAGAGACCCAGTACTTC. Amino acid sequence: CASRSLQGEETQYF.

The V and J genes are TRBV7-3 and TRBJ2-1; TRBD2 matches at 14 bases. Germline CDR1 SGHTA, CDR2 FQGTGA. The CDR3 extends over 18 amino acids. With V trimmed by 2 bases and J by 3 bases, 6 bases remained unmatched. CDR3 bases: TGTGCCAGCAGCTTATATACGGGACTAGCGGGAGACTACAATGAGCAGTTCTTC. Its protein is CASSLYTGLAGDYNEQFF.

The chain is built from TRBV7-9 and TRBJ2-2, with 8 bases matching TRBD1. CDR1 is SEHNR, CDR2 FQNEAQ, per germline (reference sequence). The length of the CDR3 is 14 residues. The V gene end was trimmed by 8 bases and the J gene end by 2 bases; junction bases not matched to a gene: 4. This chain's CDR3 is CASGQGPNTGELFF. CDR3 bases: TGTGCCAGCGGACAGGGACCTAACACCGGGGAGCTGTTTTTT.

In regard to this clone: The junction shows a germline mismatch at one end, possibly a read error. This rearrangement joins TRBV7-7 to TRBJ1-1; D possibly corresponds to TRBD1 (6 bases). Germline CDR1 and CDR2: SSHAT and FNYEAQ (reference sequence). The CDR3 is 16 amino acids. The CDR3 sequence: CASSLHVSQGSGEAFF. The CDR3, as DNA: TGTGCTAGCAGCTTACACGTTTCCCAGGGGTCAGGTGAAGCTTTCTTT.

The chain is built from TRBV5-1 and TRBJ1-1; 9 bases match TRBD1. Germline loops: CDR1 SGHRS, CDR2 YFSETQ. Trimming took 7 bases from V and 2 from J; bases not matched to a gene: 6. This CDR3 is built from 14 residues. CDR3 sequence (DNA): TGCGCCAGCCATAACAGGGGGCCCAACACTGAAGCTTTCTTT. This sequence encodes CASHNRGPNTEAFF.

The chain has TRBV19 and TRBJ2-3; D perhaps matches TRBD2 (5 bases). The V gene's germline CDR1 is LNHDA and CDR2 SQIVND (reference sequence). Trimming left V 1 base short and J 2 bases short, with 10 bases between. This CDR3 contains 15 residues. The CDR3 region is CASSIVLGFTDTQYF. The DNA for the CDR3 is TGTGCCAGTAGTATAGTACTAGGGTTCACAGATACGCAGTATTTT. Supplemented by reference TRBV19 and TRBJ2-3, the full variable domain reads DGGITQSPKYLFRKEGQNVTLSCEQNLNHDAMYWYRQDPGQGLRLIYYSQIVNDFQKGDIAEGYSVSREKKESFPLTVTSAQKNPTAFYLCASSIVLGFTDTQYFGPGTRLTVL.

The chain links TRBV5-1 to TRBJ1-1, with D uncertain. The V gene lost 2 bases and the J gene lost 0 bases, with 8 bases spanning the gap. The CDR3 covers 14 residues. Germline V CDR1 and CDR2: SGHRS, YFSETQ. The CDR3 spells CASSLEGLNTEAFF. The CDR3, as DNA: TGCGCCAGCAGCTTAGAGGGATTGAACACTGAAGCTTTCTTT.

The chain carries TRBV6-5 and TRBJ2-7; D call uncertain. V gave up 0 bases and J gave up 0 bases, with 12 bases separating them. Germline V gene lookup returns CDR1 MNHEY and CDR2 SVGAGI. The CDR3 loop spans 16 amino acids. Written as DNA, the CDR3 is TGTGCCAGCAGTTACTCGAGGTCCAGATTCTCCTACGAGCAGTACTTC. It yields the protein CASSYSRSRFSYEQYF.

J is TRBJ1-1 and V is TRBV7-3; tentatively, D is TRBD1 (6 bases). CDR3 length: 14 residues. Germline V CDR1 and CDR2: SGHTA, FQGTGA. V dropped 9 bases and J dropped 1 base, with 15 bases sitting between them. CDR3 coding DNA: TGTGCCAGATGCGGGGGGCGAGGGAACACTGAAGCTTTCTTT. Protein product: CARCGGRGNTEAFF.

The chain uses TRBV28 and TRBJ2-7, with 9 bases matching TRBD2. J was trimmed by 3 bases and V by 8 bases; bases with no gene match: 5. This CDR3 is built from 13 residues. Germline loops: CDR1 MDHEN, CDR2 SYDVKM. DNA of the CDR3: TGTGCCAGCTTGCTAGCGGGGAACTACGAGCAGTACTTC. Amino acid sequence: CASLLAGNYEQYF.

The rearrangement links TRBV19 to TRBJ1-4; 7 positions agree with TRBD1. The CDR3 consists of 14 residues. Germline V gene data show CDR1 as LNHDA and CDR2 as SQIVND (reference sequence). V was clipped by 6 bases and J by 7 bases; unmatched bases: 8. CDR3 in amino acids: CASSEDRLSEKLFF. For the CDR3, the DNA is TGTGCCAGTAGCGAGGACAGGCTAAGTGAAAAACTGTTTTTT.

The CDR3 loop is CASSEGRTGKSTEAFF. The DNA for the CDR3 is TGTGCCAGCAGTGAAGGGAGGACAGGGAAATCCACTGAAGCTTTCTTT. The chain couples TRBV6-1 to TRBJ1-1, with 8 bases lining up with TRBD1. The junction had 8 bases not matched to a gene; V was cut back by 1 base and J by 4 bases. Germline CDR1 is MNHNS and CDR2 is SASEGT. The CDR3 runs 16 residues.

The rearrangement links TRBV7-2 to TRBJ2-1; 11 bases match TRBD2. The CDR3 consists of 12 residues. Trimming at V came to 5 bases and at J to 16 bases, leaving 7 bases not matched to a gene. Germline V gene sequence: CDR1 SGHTA, CDR2 FQGNSA. CDR3 nucleotide sequence: TGTGCCAGCAGCGATCCGGGACTAGCGGCCTTCTTC. Its translation is CASSDPGLAAFF.

This sequence joins TRBV2 and TRBJ1-5; a possible D gene is TRBD1 (6 bases). V shed 9 bases and J shed 4 bases, with 13 bases lying between them. The CDR3 length is 13 residues. Germline-derived CDR1 and CDR2 are SNHLY and FYNNEI. The CDR3 DNA follows: TGTGCCAGTAAGACAACAGGGAATCAGCCCCAGCATTTT. Its protein product is CASKTTGNQPQHF. The full variable domain, completed using reference TRBV2 and TRBJ1-5, is EPEVTQTPSHQVTQMGQEVILRCVPISNHLYFYWYRQILGQKVEFLVSFYNNEISEKSEIFDDQFSVERPDGSNFTLKIRSTKLEDSAMYFCASKTTGNQPQHFGDGTRLSIL.